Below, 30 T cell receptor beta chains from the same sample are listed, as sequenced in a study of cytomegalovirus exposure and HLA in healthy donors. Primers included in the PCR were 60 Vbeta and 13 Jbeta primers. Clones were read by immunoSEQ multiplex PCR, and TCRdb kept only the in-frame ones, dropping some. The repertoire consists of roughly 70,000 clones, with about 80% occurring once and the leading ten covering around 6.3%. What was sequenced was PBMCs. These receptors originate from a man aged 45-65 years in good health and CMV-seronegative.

For the CDR3, the DNA is TGCGCCAGCACTACCCTACGGGGCACTGAAGCTTTCTTT. This codes for CASTTLRGTEAFF. The V and J genes are TRBV10-2 and TRBJ1-1; no clear D gene. V was trimmed by 7 bases and J by 4 bases, leaving 13 bases between them. This CDR3 has 13 amino acids. Germline CDR1 is WSHSY and CDR2 is SAAADI.

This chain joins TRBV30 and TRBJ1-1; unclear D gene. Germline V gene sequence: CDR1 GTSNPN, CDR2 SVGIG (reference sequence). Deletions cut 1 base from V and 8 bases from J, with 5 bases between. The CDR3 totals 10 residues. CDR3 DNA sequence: TGTGCCTGGAGTGATATAGAAGCTTTCTTT. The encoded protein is CAWSDIEAFF.

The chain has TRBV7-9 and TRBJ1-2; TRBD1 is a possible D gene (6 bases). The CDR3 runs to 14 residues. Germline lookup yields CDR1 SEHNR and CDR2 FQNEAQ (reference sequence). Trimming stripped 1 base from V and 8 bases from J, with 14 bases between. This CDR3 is CASSLVLIGGGYTF. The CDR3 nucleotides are TGTGCCAGCAGCTTAGTCCTCATAGGGGGAGGCTACACCTTC.

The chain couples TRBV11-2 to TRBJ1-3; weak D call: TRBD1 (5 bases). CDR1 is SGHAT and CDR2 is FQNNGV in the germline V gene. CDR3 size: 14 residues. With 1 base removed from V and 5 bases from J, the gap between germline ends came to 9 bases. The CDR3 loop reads CASSLGQLRNTIYF. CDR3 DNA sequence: TGTGCCAGCAGCTTAGGACAGTTAAGAAACACCATATATTTT.

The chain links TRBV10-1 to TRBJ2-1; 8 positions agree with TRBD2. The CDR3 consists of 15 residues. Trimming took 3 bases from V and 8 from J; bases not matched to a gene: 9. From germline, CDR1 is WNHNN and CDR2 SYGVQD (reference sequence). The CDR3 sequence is CASSDSGGSRHEQFF. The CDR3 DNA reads TGCGCCAGCAGTGACTCGGGGGGGTCTAGACATGAGCAGTTCTTC.

CDR3 DNA sequence: TGTGCCAGTAGTATAGAAGGGACAGGATTACAGCCCCAGTATTTT. It specifies CASSIEGTGLQPQYF. The V gene is TRBV19, the J gene TRBJ1-5; TRBD1 matches 8 bases. The DNA end is more similar to TRBJ2-3, so the J call may be wrong. Germline CDR1 and CDR2: LNHDA and SQIVND (reference sequence). This CDR3 is built from 15 residues.

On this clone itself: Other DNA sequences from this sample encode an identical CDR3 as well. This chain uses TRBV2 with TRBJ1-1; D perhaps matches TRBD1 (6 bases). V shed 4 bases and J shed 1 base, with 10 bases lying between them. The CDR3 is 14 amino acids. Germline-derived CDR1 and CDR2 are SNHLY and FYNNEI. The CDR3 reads CASSVQGGNTEAFF. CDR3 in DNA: TGTGCCAGCAGTGTACAGGGCGGGAACACTGAAGCTTTCTTT.

CDR3 DNA sequence: TGTGCCAGCAGTTACGTGGGAGAGATCTACAATGAGCAGTTCTTC. Protein sequence: CASSYVGEIYNEQFF. The chain has TRBV6-5 and TRBJ2-1; perhaps TRBD2 as D (5 bases). This CDR3 contains 15 residues. Germline V gives CDR1 MNHEY, CDR2 SVGAGI. V was trimmed by 2 bases and J by 3 bases, leaving 11 bases between them.

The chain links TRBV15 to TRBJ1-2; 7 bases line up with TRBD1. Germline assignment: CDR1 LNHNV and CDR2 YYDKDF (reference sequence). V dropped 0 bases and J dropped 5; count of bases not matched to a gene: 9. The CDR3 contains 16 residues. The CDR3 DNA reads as TGTGCCACCAGCAGAGAGTCCCTTGGGACAGCTTATGGCTACACCTTC. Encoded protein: CATSRESLGTAYGYTF. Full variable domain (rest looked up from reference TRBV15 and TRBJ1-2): DAMVIQNPRYQVTQFGKPVTLSCSQTLNHNVMYWYQQKSSQAPKLLFHYYDKDFNNEADTPDNFQSRRPNTSFCFLDIRSPGLGDTAMYLCATSRESLGTAYGYTFGSGTRLTVV.

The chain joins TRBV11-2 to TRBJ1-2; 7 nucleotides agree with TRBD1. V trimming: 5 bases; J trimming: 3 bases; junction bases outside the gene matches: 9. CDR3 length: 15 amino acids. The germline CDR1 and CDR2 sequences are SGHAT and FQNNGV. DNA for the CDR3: TGTGCCAGCAGCGTTGGGGACAGAAGAGACTATGGCTACACCTTC. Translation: CASSVGDRRDYGYTF.

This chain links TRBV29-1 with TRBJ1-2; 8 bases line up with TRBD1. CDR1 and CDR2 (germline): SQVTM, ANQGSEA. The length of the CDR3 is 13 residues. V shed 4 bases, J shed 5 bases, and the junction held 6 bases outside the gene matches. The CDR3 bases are TGCAGCGTTGCAGGGGGCTGGAATTATGGCTACACCTTC. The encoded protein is CSVAGGWNYGYTF.

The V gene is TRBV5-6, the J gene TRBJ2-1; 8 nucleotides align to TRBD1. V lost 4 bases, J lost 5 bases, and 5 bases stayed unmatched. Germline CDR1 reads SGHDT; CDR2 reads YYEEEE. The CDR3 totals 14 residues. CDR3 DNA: TGTGCCAGCAGCCGCGGACAGGGACACAATGAGCAGTTCTTC. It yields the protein CASSRGQGHNEQFF. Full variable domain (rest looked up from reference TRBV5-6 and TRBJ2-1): DAGVTQSPTHLIKTRGQQVTLRCSPKSGHDTVSWYQQALGQGPQFIFQYYEEEERQRGNFPDRFSGHQFPNYSSELNVNALLLGDSALYLCASSRGQGHNEQFFGPGTRLTVL.

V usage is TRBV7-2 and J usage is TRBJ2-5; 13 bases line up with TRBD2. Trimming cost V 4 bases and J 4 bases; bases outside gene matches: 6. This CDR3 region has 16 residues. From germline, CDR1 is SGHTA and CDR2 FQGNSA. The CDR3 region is CASSSGLAGVVETQYF. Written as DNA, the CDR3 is TGTGCCAGCAGCTCTGGACTAGCGGGAGTTGTAGAGACCCAGTACTTC.

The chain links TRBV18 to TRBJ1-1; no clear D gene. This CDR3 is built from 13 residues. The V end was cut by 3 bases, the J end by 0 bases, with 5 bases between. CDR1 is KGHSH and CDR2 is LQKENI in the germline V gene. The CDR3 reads CASSPYLNTEAFF. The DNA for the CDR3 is TGTGCCAGCTCACCTTATTTGAACACTGAAGCTTTCTTT.

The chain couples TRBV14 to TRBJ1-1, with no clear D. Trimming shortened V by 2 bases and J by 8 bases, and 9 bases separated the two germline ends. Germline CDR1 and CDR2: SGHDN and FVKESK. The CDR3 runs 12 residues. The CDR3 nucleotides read TGTGCCAGCAGCCAATACGGCGGCGAAGCTTTCTTT. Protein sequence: CASSQYGGEAFF.

CDR3 DNA sequence: TGTGCCAGCAGTTTTAGTGCCAAAAGCGACTATGGCTACACCTTC. Its protein product is CASSFSAKSDYGYTF. V and J are TRBV28 and TRBJ1-2; D not certain. CDR1 and CDR2 from the germline V gene are MDHEN and SYDVKM. CDR3 length equals 15 residues. V was pared by 3 bases and J by 3 bases, with 14 bases between.

This chain's CDR3 is CASSLAHRVLGYTF. The CDR3 bases are TGCGCCAGCAGCTTGGCACACAGAGTGCTAGGCTACACCTTC. The gene calls are TRBV5-1 and TRBJ1-2, with D unresolved. This CDR3 has 14 residues. The V and J ends lost 0 bases and 8 bases respectively, with 14 bases between them. Per germline, CDR1 SGHRS and CDR2 YFSETQ. Filled out from reference TRBV5-1 and TRBJ1-2, the complete variable domain reads KAGVTQTPRYLIKTRGQQVTLSCSPISGHRSVSWYQQTPGQGLQFLFEYFSETQRNKGNFPGRFSGRQFSNSRSEMNVSTLELGDSALYLCASSLAHRVLGYTFGSGTRLTVV.

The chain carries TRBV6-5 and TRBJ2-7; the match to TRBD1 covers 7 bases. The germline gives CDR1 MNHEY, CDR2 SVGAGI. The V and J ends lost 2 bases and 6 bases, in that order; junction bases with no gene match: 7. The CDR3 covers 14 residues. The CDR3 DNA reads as TGTGCCAGCAGTTACCGGGACAGTGGGGCCGAGCAGTACGTC. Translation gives CASSYRDSGAEQYV.

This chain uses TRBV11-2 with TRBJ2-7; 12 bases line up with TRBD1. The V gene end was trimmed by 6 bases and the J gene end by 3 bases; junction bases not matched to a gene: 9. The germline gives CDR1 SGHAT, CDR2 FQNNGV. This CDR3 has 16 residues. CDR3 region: CASRPGQGARSYEQYF. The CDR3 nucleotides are TGTGCCAGCAGGCCGGGACAGGGGGCGCGGAGCTACGAGCAGTACTTC.

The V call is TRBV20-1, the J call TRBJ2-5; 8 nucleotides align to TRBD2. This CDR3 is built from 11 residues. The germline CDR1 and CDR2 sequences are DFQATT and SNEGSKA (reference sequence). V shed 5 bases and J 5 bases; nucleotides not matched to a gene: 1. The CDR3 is CSARGGETQYF. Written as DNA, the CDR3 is TGCAGTGCTCGGGGGGGGGAGACCCAGTACTTC.

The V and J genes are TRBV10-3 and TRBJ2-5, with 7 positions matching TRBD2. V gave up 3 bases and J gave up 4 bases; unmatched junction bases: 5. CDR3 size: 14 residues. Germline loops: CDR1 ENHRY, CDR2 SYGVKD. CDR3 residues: CAISDYGGGETQYF. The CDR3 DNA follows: TGTGCCATCAGTGACTATGGGGGGGGAGAGACCCAGTACTTC.

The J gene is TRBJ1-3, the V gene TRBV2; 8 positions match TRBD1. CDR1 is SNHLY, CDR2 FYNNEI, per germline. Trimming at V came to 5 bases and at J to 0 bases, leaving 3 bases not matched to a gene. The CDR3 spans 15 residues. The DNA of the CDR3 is TGTGCCAGCAGTTTGGACAGGGCCTCTGGAAACACCATATATTTT. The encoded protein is CASSLDRASGNTIYF.

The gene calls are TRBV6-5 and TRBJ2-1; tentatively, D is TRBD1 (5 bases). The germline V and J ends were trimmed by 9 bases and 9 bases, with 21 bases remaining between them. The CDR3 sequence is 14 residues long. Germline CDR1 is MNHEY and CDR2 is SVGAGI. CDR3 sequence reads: CARRKGHLTSEQFF. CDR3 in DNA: TGTGCCAGGCGTAAGGGGCACCTCACGAGTGAGCAGTTCTTC.

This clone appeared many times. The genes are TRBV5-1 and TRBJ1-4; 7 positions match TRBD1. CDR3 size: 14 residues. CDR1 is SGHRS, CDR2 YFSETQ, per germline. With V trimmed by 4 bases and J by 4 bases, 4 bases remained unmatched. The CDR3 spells CASSGGQHNEKLFF. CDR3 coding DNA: TGCGCCAGCAGCGGGGGACAGCATAATGAAAAACTGTTTTTT.

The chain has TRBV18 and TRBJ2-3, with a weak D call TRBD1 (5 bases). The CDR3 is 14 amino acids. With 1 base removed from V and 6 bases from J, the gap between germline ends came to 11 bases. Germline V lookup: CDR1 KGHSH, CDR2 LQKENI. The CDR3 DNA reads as TGTGCCAGCTCACCACTGGAAGGGGTGGATACGCAGTATTTT. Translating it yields CASSPLEGVDTQYF.

CDR3 DNA sequence: TGCGCCAGCAGCTCTCACCTAGGGGTCCTTAACACTGAAGCTTTCTTT. As protein: CASSSHLGVLNTEAFF. The gene calls are TRBV5-1 and TRBJ1-1; D is perhaps TRBD1 (5 bases). The CDR3 totals 16 residues. V lost 3 bases to trimming and J lost 2 bases, with 17 bases between them. CDR1 is SGHRS and CDR2 is YFSETQ in the germline V gene.

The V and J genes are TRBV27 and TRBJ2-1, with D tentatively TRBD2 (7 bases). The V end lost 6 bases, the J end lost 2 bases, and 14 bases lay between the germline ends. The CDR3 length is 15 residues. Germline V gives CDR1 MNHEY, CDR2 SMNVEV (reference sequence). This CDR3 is CASSAGAGAYNEQFF. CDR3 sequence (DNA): TGTGCCAGCAGCGCGGGGGCCGGGGCCTACAATGAGCAGTTCTTC.

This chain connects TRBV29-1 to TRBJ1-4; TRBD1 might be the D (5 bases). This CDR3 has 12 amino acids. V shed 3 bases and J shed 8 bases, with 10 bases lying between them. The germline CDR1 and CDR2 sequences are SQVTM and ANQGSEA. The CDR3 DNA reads TGCAGCGTTGATCAGGGAGGAGAAAAACTGTTTTTT. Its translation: CSVDQGGEKLFF.

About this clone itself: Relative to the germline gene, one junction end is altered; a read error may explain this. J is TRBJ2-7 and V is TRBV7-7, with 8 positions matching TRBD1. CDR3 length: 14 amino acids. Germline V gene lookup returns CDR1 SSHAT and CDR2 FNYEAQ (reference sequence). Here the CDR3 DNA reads TGTGCTAGCAGCCGGGACAGGAGCTCCTACGAGCAGTACTTC. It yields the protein CASSRDRSSYEQYF.

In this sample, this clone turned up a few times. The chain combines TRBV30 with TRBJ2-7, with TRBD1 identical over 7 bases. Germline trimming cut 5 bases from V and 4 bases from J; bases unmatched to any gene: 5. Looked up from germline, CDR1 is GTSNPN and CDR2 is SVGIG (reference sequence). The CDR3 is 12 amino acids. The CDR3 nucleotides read TGTGCCTGGGGGGACAGCTTATACGAGCAGTACTTC. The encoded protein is CAWGDSLYEQYF.